The present entry profiles one T cell receptor beta chain with its context. What it binds is unknown. This sample stems from a study of blood T cells in healthy people across ages. A second PCR, run for roughly 7 to 12 cycles, used a sample-barcoded 5' primer plus a J-beta primer mix. MiXCR was run by TCRdb on the 5' RACE reads, yielding one entry per CDR3 protein. The sample yields about 1.1 million distinct CDR3 sequences, more than 30% seen once. After removal of 6 bases from V and 6 bases from J, the junction contained 15 bases not matched to a gene. This CDR3 has 15 residues. In germline, CDR1 is SQVTM, CDR2 ANQGSEA. Study-wide results and caveats: PBMC samples, being unsorted, prevented any conclusive comparison of naive and antigen-experienced cells. Greater diversity and more naive CD4+ cells were seen in long-lived donors than in aged donors.

Healthy Caucasians from Russia aged about 6 to 90 served as donors. The chain is built from TRBV29-1 and TRBJ1-1; TRBD1 matches 8 bases. The clonotype was recovered from a man aged 18 to 35 in good health. Sequenced input: blood. The CDR3 loop is CSVSGTGSVRAEAFF. In DNA, the CDR3 is TGCAGCGTCTCCGGGACAGGTTCCGTTCGGGCTGAAGCTTTCTTT.